This paragraph covers one TCR beta chain sequence. Its specificity is not known. In germline, CDR1 is SGDLS, CDR2 YYNGEE. V shed 0 bases, J shed 4 bases, and the junction held 14 bases outside the gene matches. The CDR3 is 18 residues long. The assay was immunoSEQ multiplex PCR, and TCRdb's table has in-frame clones only and misses some. The sample holds about 2.4 million clones, around 90% seen once. The data were obtained in a study of shared clonotypes between healthy human individuals. Findings of the study overall: The study generally estimated greater richness for naive than memory subsets.

From CD4+ cells came CD45RA+ naive and CD45RA-negative memory subsets. This receptor was identified in a man aged 18 to 29 in good health. Sequences were obtained from naive CD4+ T cells sorted from blood. Subset given: CD45RA+ positively selected. The chain combines TRBV9 with TRBJ2-7, with 9 bases fitting TRBD1. CDR3 sequence reads: CASSVDMGTGRKGYEQYF. The CDR3 DNA is TGTGCCAGCAGCGTAGATATGGGGACAGGGCGGAAGGGGTACGAGCAGTACTTC.